The 8 T cell receptor beta chains listed next were all sequenced from one sample in a study of shared clonotypes between healthy human individuals. Using immunoSEQ multiplex PCR, the repertoire was profiled, and TCRdb retains in-frame clones only, with some absent. The sample includes a few million clones, around nine tenths of them seen just once. Sequenced material: naive CD4+ T cells sorted from blood. The subset denotes: CD45RA+ positively selected. The receptors come from a man younger than 35 in good health.

The gene calls are TRBV5-4 and TRBJ2-1; TRBD2 matches at 15 bases. The CDR3 is 17 amino acids. V shed 4 bases, J shed 5 bases, and the junction held 7 bases outside the gene matches. In germline, CDR1 is SGHNT, CDR2 YYREEE (reference sequence). CDR3 bases: TGTGCCAGCAGCAAGGGTTGGACTAGCGGGGGGGACAATGAGCAGTTCTTC. Translated, it gives CASSKGWTSGGDNEQFF.

This clone appeared a single time. This chain connects TRBV9 to TRBJ2-7; TRBD2 matches at 11 bases. Unmatched junction bases numbered 5, after V lost 3 bases and J lost 3 bases. Germline V lookup: CDR1 SGDLS, CDR2 YYNGEE. The CDR3 has 15 amino acids. CDR3 bases: TGTGCCAGCAGCGCCACCGGGACTAGCGGCTACGAGCAGTACTTC. Translated, it gives CASSATGTSGYEQYF.

The chain links TRBV6-5 to TRBJ1-3; 8 bases match TRBD1. This CDR3 spans 15 amino acids. Germline CDR1 reads MNHEY; CDR2 reads SVGAGI. Trimming removed 5 bases from V and 3 bases from J; junction bases left unmatched: 6. The CDR3 DNA follows: TGTGCCAGCAGTCGCATCGACAGGGGTGGAAACACCATATATTTT. This translates into CASSRIDRGGNTIYF.

The rearrangement joins TRBV10-3 to TRBJ2-5; unclear D gene. V gave up 0 bases and J gave up 5 bases, with 19 bases separating them. The CDR3 has 17 residues. Germline V CDR1 and CDR2: ENHRY, SYGVKD. DNA of the CDR3: TGTGCCATCAGTGAGTCTGGTTCCGGTAGGGCCCGTGAGACCCAGTACTTC. Its translation: CAISESGSGRARETQYF.

The gene calls are TRBV9 and TRBJ1-3; D unresolved. CDR1 is SGDLS, CDR2 YYNGEE, per germline. V lost 5 bases and J lost 0, with 9 bases in between. The CDR3 is 14 amino acids. This CDR3 reads CASRRHLSGNTIYF. The CDR3 nucleotides are TGTGCCAGCAGAAGACATCTCTCTGGAAACACCATATATTTT.

This rearrangement joins TRBV6-5 to TRBJ2-5; no clear D gene. Germline-derived CDR1 and CDR2 are MNHEY and SVGAGI. The CDR3 has 11 residues. V was shortened by 5 bases and J by 11 bases, with 12 bases between the two germline ends. CDR3 residues: CASSIGAEQYF. The CDR3 DNA is TGTGCCAGCAGTATCGGAGCAGAGCAGTACTTC.

The gene calls are TRBV10-2 and TRBJ1-3; D remains ambiguous. In germline, CDR1 is WSHSY, CDR2 SAAADI. Trimming shortened V by 8 bases and J by 3 bases, and 14 bases separated the two germline ends. The CDR3 sequence is 14 residues long. For the CDR3, the DNA is TGCGCCAGCTCCCCCCCCGAGGATGGAAACACCATATATTTT. Its translation is CASSPPEDGNTIYF.

For this clone: Different DNA sequences within this sample yield the same CDR3. V is TRBV6-5 and J is TRBJ2-3, with a possible D match to TRBD2 (6 bases). Germline CDR1 is MNHEY and CDR2 is SVGAGI. The length of the CDR3 is 14 residues. V was trimmed by 5 bases and J by 1 base, leaving 10 bases between them. The CDR3 nucleotides read TGTGCCAGCAGTCGGGGCGGGGGCACAGATACGCAGTATTTT. Residues: CASSRGGGTDTQYF.